This T cell receptor (beta chain) is from a study of sequential checkpoint blockade in melanoma. This clone was seen a single time. The table came from immunoSEQ multiplex PCR; TCRdb's copy has only in-frame clones and leaves some out. The sample contains approximately 10,000 clones, around 84% of which appear only once. The treatment is: randomized to nivolumab then ipilimumab (arm A) or the reverse (arm B). The CDR3 has 15 residues. Per germline, CDR1 MRHNA and CDR2 SNTAGT. The J segment lost 12 bases and the V segment lost 0 bases, leaving 8 bases of the junction unmatched. The chain uses TRBV6-4 and TRBJ1-1, with 12 bases identical to TRBD1. The receptor was derived from a human donor with melanoma. Here the sequenced sample was CD8+ T cells sorted from blood (inferred from file names), taken from a patient given nivolumab and ipilimumab in sequence. The CDR3 loop reads CASSDSWDRGRAPFF. CDR3 in DNA: TGTGCCAGCAGTGACTCTTGGGACAGGGGGCGAGCACCTTTCTTT.